This is a list of T cell receptor beta chains from one sample in a study of T cell repertoires and HLA-DP antigens. Their antigens are not known. The protocol was immunoSEQ multiplex PCR, while the TCRdb copy is restricted to in-frame clones and leaves out a portion. The sample contains 85,000 to 90,000 clones, more than 75% of which appear only once. The sample comprised CD4+ T cells from PBMCs. These receptors were taken from a middle-aged man in good health and CMV-seronegative. Both conserved end residues are part of each CDR3. The order of the fields is J gene, D gene, clone size, V gene, CDR3 DNA, CDR3 protein. A D gene is named only where the DNA matches it firmly. Clone size is not always given. Where it is, it says once, few, many or a class for expanded clones.

j_gene: TRBJ2-7
d_gene: -
abundance: -
v_gene: TRBV11-2
CDR3nt: TGTGCCAGCAGCTTACTTTTTTCTAAAACCTACGAGCAGTACTTC
CDR3aa: CASSLLFSKTYEQYF

j_gene: TRBJ2-7
d_gene: TRBD1
abundance: once
v_gene: TRBV7-2
CDR3nt: TGTGCCAGCAGCTTGGATAGGACAGGTACCTACGAGCAGTACTTC
CDR3aa: CASSLDRTGTYEQYF

j_gene: TRBJ1-1
d_gene: -
abundance: -
v_gene: TRBV27
CDR3nt: TGTGCCAGCAGGCAAGCGGAGTCCGGGGGCAGGTTCTTT
CDR3aa: CASRQAESGGRFF

j_gene: TRBJ1-5
d_gene: TRBD1
abundance: -
v_gene: TRBV30
CDR3nt: TGTGCCTGGAGCCTACCGGGACAGTTCAATCAGCCCCAGCATTTT
CDR3aa: CAWSLPGQFNQPQHF

j_gene: TRBJ2-3
d_gene: -
abundance: -
v_gene: TRBV28
CDR3nt: TGTGCCAGCAGTTTAGCCGGGACTAGCACAGATACGCAGTATTTT
CDR3aa: CASSLAGTSTDTQYF

j_gene: TRBJ1-2
d_gene: -
abundance: -
v_gene: TRBV29-1
CDR3nt: TGCAGCGTAGAAGGGGGGCCCTACTATGGCTACACCTTC
CDR3aa: CSVEGGPYYGYTF

j_gene: TRBJ1-1
d_gene: TRBD1
abundance: -
v_gene: TRBV28
CDR3nt: TGTGCCAGCAGTTTAACCGGGACAGGGTATGAAGCTTTCTTT
CDR3aa: CASSLTGTGYEAFF

j_gene: TRBJ1-6
d_gene: TRBD1
abundance: -
v_gene: TRBV6-5
CDR3nt: TGTGCCAGCAGTTCGGACAGGGTCCATTCACCCCTCCACTTT
CDR3aa: CASSSDRVHSPLHF

j_gene: TRBJ1-1
d_gene: -
abundance: -
v_gene: TRBV30
CDR3nt: TGTGCCTGGAGCGTGTCCCGGGTCAGGTCAGAGAACACTGAAGCTTTCTTT
CDR3aa: CAWSVSRVRSENTEAFF

j_gene: TRBJ1-2
d_gene: -
abundance: once
v_gene: TRBV9
CDR3nt: TGTGCCAGCAGCGTAAGGCCCCTCGGTGGATTGCATGGCTACACCTTC
CDR3aa: CASSVRPLGGLHGYTF

j_gene: TRBJ2-5
d_gene: TRBD1
abundance: -
v_gene: TRBV28
CDR3nt: TGTGCCAGTGTGACAGGGGGCCCCGAGACCCAGTACTTC
CDR3aa: CASVTGGPETQYF

j_gene: TRBJ2-3
d_gene: TRBD2
abundance: -
v_gene: TRBV27
CDR3nt: TGTGCCAGCAGTTTAGAACTAGCGCTTGGCACAGATACGCAGTATTTT
CDR3aa: CASSLELALGTDTQYF

j_gene: TRBJ1-2
d_gene: TRBD1
abundance: -
v_gene: TRBV11-1
CDR3nt: TGTGCCAGCAGCTTACGAGGGGGCGATGGCTACACCTTC
CDR3aa: CASSLRGGDGYTF

j_gene: TRBJ2-5
d_gene: -
abundance: -
v_gene: TRBV7-9
CDR3nt: TGTGCCAGCAGGGAAGAGCCCGGGGAGACCCAGTACTTC
CDR3aa: CASREEPGETQYF

j_gene: TRBJ1-1
d_gene: -
abundance: -
v_gene: TRBV11-2
CDR3nt: TGTGCCAGCAGCTTAGATTTCGGCAAGAACACTGAAGCTTTCTTT
CDR3aa: CASSLDFGKNTEAFF

j_gene: TRBJ1-5
d_gene: -
abundance: -
v_gene: TRBV15
CDR3nt: TGTGCCACCAGCAGAGCGGGGGCGAGCAATCAGCCCCAGCATTTT
CDR3aa: CATSRAGASNQPQHF

j_gene: TRBJ1-1
d_gene: -
abundance: -
v_gene: TRBV5-1
CDR3nt: TGCGCCAGCAGCTTGGCCCCACACAGGAACACTGAAGCTTTCTTT
CDR3aa: CASSLAPHRNTEAFF

j_gene: TRBJ2-5
d_gene: -
abundance: -
v_gene: TRBV2
CDR3nt: TGTGCCAGCACTCGGCAGCAAGAGACCCAGTACTTC
CDR3aa: CASTRQQETQYF

j_gene: TRBJ1-2
d_gene: -
abundance: -
v_gene: TRBV28
CDR3nt: TGTGCCAGCAGTTTATCGGGGGTTTATGGCTACACCTTC
CDR3aa: CASSLSGVYGYTF

j_gene: TRBJ2-3
d_gene: TRBD2
abundance: -
v_gene: TRBV5-4
CDR3nt: TGTGCCAGCAGCTTGACTAGCGGCACAGATACGCAGTATTTT
CDR3aa: CASSLTSGTDTQYF

j_gene: TRBJ1-6
d_gene: -
abundance: few
v_gene: TRBV4-3
CDR3nt: TGCGCCAGCAGCCAAGTTACAGGTCTTAATTCACCCCTCCACTTT
CDR3aa: CASSQVTGLNSPLHF

j_gene: TRBJ2-3
d_gene: TRBD2
abundance: -
v_gene: TRBV7-9
CDR3nt: TGTGCCAGCAGCTCACAAGGGAGGGCAGATACGCAGTATTTT
CDR3aa: CASSSQGRADTQYF

j_gene: TRBJ2-1
d_gene: TRBD2
abundance: -
v_gene: TRBV7-2
CDR3nt: TGTGCCAGCAGGGGACTAGGGGCCAATGAGCAGTTCTTC
CDR3aa: CASRGLGANEQFF

j_gene: TRBJ2-7
d_gene: -
abundance: -
v_gene: TRBV7-8
CDR3nt: TGTGCCAGCAGCCTCAGGGGGACTGGGACCTACGAGCAGTACTTC
CDR3aa: CASSLRGTGTYEQYF

j_gene: TRBJ1-1
d_gene: -
abundance: -
v_gene: TRBV28
CDR3nt: TGTGCCAGCAGTTCCCGACCCGCGACAGTGAACACTGAAGCTTTCTTT
CDR3aa: CASSSRPATVNTEAFF

j_gene: TRBJ1-1
d_gene: -
abundance: -
v_gene: TRBV20-1
CDR3nt: TGCAGTGCTAGTCTAGGGACAATGGCTTTCTTT
CDR3aa: CSASLGTMAFF